Listed below are T cell receptor beta chains from one sample, sequenced in a study of brain T cells in children with intractable seizures. Clones were read by immunoSEQ multiplex PCR, and TCRdb kept only the in-frame ones, dropping some. The table records fewer than 85,000 clones, 85% to 95% of them present only once. Sequencing was performed on peripheral blood, taken at surgery. The receptors stem from a boy under three years old with tuberous sclerosis and intractable seizures. Each CDR3 is given with its conserved first and last residue.

v_call	cdr3_length	j_call	cdr3_aa
TRBV24-1	15	TRBJ2-3	CATSEGGYSTDTQYF
TRBV4-1	13	TRBJ2-3	CASGTRSTDTQYF
TRBV30	14	TRBJ2-7	CAWSVQRGSYEQYF
TRBV6-1	15	TRBJ1-2	CASSEASRGLRGYTF
TRBV19	13	TRBJ1-2	CASSWTELYGYTF
TRBV18	14	TRBJ2-2	CASSPREGTGELFF
TRBV19	18	TRBJ1-2	CASSIGAETEWANYGYTF
TRBV30	13	TRBJ1-1	CAWSPLREGEAFF
TRBV27	13	TRBJ2-7	CASSLIIRDRPFF
TRBV13	15	TRBJ2-7	CASSLVAGGSYEQYF